These 8 T cell receptor beta chains were sequenced from one sample in a study of T cells in localized non-small cell lung cancer. Some clones are missing from TCRdb's copy, which holds only in-frame ones; the method was immunoSEQ multiplex PCR. The profile shows about 51,000 clones, approximately 81% of them singletons. The source was peripheral blood mononuclear cells, collected before any cancer treatment. These receptors all come from a man aged 40 to 70 with stage III lung adenocarcinoma.

The rearrangement uses TRBV10-3 and TRBJ2-7; TRBD2 agrees at 9 bases. The CDR3 consists of 15 residues. Germline values: CDR1 ENHRY, CDR2 SYGVKD. The trim removed 0 bases at V and 3 bases at J, leaving 3 bases unmatched. CDR3 sequence reads: CAISESLAGYYEQYF. CDR3 DNA sequence: TGTGCCATCAGTGAGTCCCTAGCGGGGTACTACGAGCAGTACTTC.

Within the sample, this clone is medium-sized. The J gene is TRBJ2-2, the V gene TRBV4-2; no clear D. There are 17 residues in the CDR3. Between the trimmed V and J ends, which lost 0 bases and 0 bases, there was a span of 11 bases. Germline V gene sequence: CDR1 LGHNA, CDR2 YNFKEQ. In nucleotides, the CDR3 is TGTGCCAGCAGCCAAGATGAGGCGTCCGCGAACACCGGGGAGCTGTTTTTT. It is translated as CASSQDEASANTGELFF.

This chain joins TRBV2 and TRBJ1-4; D remains unclear. Germline V gene sequence: CDR1 SNHLY, CDR2 FYNNEI. V was clipped by 3 bases and J by 3 bases, with 14 bases between them. The CDR3 loop spans 16 amino acids. CDR3 amino acids: CASSDKVRRANEKLFF. The CDR3 DNA reads TGTGCCAGCAGTGATAAAGTAAGACGGGCTAATGAAAAACTGTTTTTT.

V usage is TRBV30 and J usage is TRBJ2-2; D not resolved. Looked up from germline, CDR1 is GTSNPN and CDR2 is SVGIG (reference sequence). CDR3 length equals 13 residues. V was trimmed by 0 bases and J by 6 bases, leaving 8 bases between them. The CDR3 loop reads CAWSVNAPGELFF. As DNA, the CDR3 is TGTGCCTGGAGTGTAAACGCCCCCGGGGAGCTGTTTTTT.

This chain links TRBV5-1 with TRBJ2-1; D is ambiguous. In germline, CDR1 is SGHRS, CDR2 YFSETQ. This CDR3 spans 13 amino acids. Trimming took 0 bases from V and 4 from J, leaving 5 bases between them. The CDR3 spells CASSLDQYNEQFF. Written as DNA, the CDR3 is TGCGCCAGCAGCTTGGACCAGTACAATGAGCAGTTCTTC.

This clone was detected once. The chain couples TRBV6-4 to TRBJ2-7; 13 bases are a match to TRBD2. The CDR3 length is 14 residues. The ends lost 2 bases at V and 6 bases at J; junction bases unmatched: 1. Germline CDR1 and CDR2: MRHNA and SNTAGT. CDR3 sequence reads: CASSDGLAGAEQYF. CDR3 nucleotides: TGTGCCAGCAGTGACGGACTAGCGGGGGCCGAGCAGTACTTC.

The chain carries TRBV5-6 and TRBJ2-7; 10 nucleotides match TRBD2. Per the germline V gene, CDR1 is SGHDT and CDR2 is YYEEEE. V shed 0 bases, J shed 4 bases, and the junction held 13 bases outside the gene matches. The CDR3 spans 18 residues. CDR3 amino acids: CASSLAVGLTSGVYEQYF. The CDR3 DNA reads TGTGCCAGCAGCTTGGCCGTTGGTTTAACTAGCGGGGTTTACGAGCAGTACTTC.

This sequence joins TRBV30 and TRBJ1-1; 10 bases are shared with TRBD1. V lost 2 bases, J lost 5 bases, and 5 bases stayed unmatched. The CDR3 is 14 amino acids. Germline V CDR1 and CDR2: GTSNPN, SVGIG (reference sequence). As DNA, the CDR3 is TGTGCCTGGAGTTCCGGGACAGGGGATACTGAAGCTTTCTTT. Its translation is CAWSSGTGDTEAFF.